This T cell receptor beta chain is drawn from a study of a mutant IDH1 vaccine in newly diagnosed glioma. Broader study findings: Immune responses induced by the vaccine were seen in 93.3% of patients, spanning multiple MHC alleles.

CDR3 length: 14 residues. The V gene's germline CDR1 is SGHRS and CDR2 YFSETQ. V lost 0 bases to trimming and J lost 5 bases, with 12 bases between them. Sequencing used immunoSEQ multiplex PCR; TCRdb keeps in-frame clones, though not all of them. The sample records fewer than 100,000 clones, approximately 90% being singletons. Notes on this clone: Its specificity is not known.

Time point meaning: baseline, week 1 (first vaccination visit). Treatment given: pre-vaccination baseline after standard-of-care therapy. Every donor had a new WHO grade 3 or 4 astrocytoma that was IDH1-mutant, with loss of nuclear ATRX. This sequence originates from a woman between 45 and 60 years old with glioma. This specimen was PBMCs, taken from a glioma patient treated with radiotherapy, temozolomide or both. The gene calls are TRBV5-1 and TRBJ2-7; D is ambiguous. As DNA, the CDR3 is TGCGCCAGCAGCTTGGCCCAGAAGGGTGACGAGCAGTACTTC. Translated, it gives CASSLAQKGDEQYF.